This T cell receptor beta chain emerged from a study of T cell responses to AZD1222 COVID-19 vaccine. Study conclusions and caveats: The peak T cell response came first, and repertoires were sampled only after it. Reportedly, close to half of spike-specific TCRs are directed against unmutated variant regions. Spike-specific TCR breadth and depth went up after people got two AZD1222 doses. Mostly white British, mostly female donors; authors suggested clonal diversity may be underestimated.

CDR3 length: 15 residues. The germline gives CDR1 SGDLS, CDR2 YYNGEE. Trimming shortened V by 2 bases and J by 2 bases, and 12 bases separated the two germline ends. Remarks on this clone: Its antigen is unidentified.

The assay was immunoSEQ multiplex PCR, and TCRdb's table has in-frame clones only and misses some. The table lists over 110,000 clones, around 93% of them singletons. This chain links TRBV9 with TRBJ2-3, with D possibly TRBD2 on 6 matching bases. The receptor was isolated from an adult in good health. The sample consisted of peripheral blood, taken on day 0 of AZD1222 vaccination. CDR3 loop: CASSVGSGVTDTQYF. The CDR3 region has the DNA TGTGCCAGCAGCGTCGGGTCGGGAGTCACAGATACGCAGTATTTT.